This is a list of T cell receptor beta chains from one sample in a study of blood T cells in healthy people across ages. TCRdb redid the calling of the 5' RACE reads with MiXCR, one entry per CDR3 protein. The repertoire holds about 930,000 distinct CDR3 sequences, with about 27% as singletons. This same sample was also part of a study on T cells of mothers and their children.

Input material: blood. Every receptor here comes from a woman aged 40-49 years in good health. Each CDR3 is given with its conserved first and last residue. D genes are given only for firm matches. A row's size may be missing; if present it is once, few, many or a size class.

TRBJ1-4,-,TRBV2,-,CASKDVNGAEKLFF,TGTGCCAGCAAGGACGTCAACGGGGCCGAAAAACTGTTTTTT
TRBJ1-1,few,TRBV27,TRBD1,CASTQGTGTGTEAFF,TGTGCCAGCACCCAGGGGACAGGGACTGGCACTGAAGCTTTCTTT
TRBJ2-3,many,TRBV7-3,-,CASSLRVPRSRPTGTDTQYF,TGTGCCAGCAGCTTAAGAGTGCCGAGATCACGTCCGACGGGCACAGATACGCAGTATTTT
TRBJ1-2,many,TRBV9,TRBD1,CASSLTQGDYGYTF,TGTGCCAGCAGCCTCACCCAGGGGGACTATGGCTACACCTTC
TRBJ2-4,many,TRBV5-1,-,CASSLEGNRNIQYF,TGCGCCAGCAGCTTAGAAGGGAATCGGAACATTCAGTACTTC
TRBJ1-2,few,TRBV19,-,CASSIGTASYGYTF,TGTGCCAGTAGTATTGGTACGGCGAGTTATGGCTACACCTTC
TRBJ2-4,few,TRBV11-2,-,CASSLFRGLGNIQYF,TGTGCCAGCAGCTTATTTCGGGGGCTCGGAAACATTCAGTACTTC
TRBJ2-7,few,TRBV24-1,TRBD1,CAPTGGDEQYF,TGTGCCCCGACAGGGGGGGACGAGCAGTACTTC
TRBJ1-4,-,TRBV18,-,CASSPMLDQADEKLFF,TGTGCCAGCTCACCAATGCTTGACCAGGCGGATGAAAAACTGTTTTTT
TRBJ2-1,few,TRBV5-5,-,CASSLFTGPYDEQFF,TGTGCCAGCAGCTTGTTTACCGGGCCCTACGATGAGCAGTTCTTC
TRBJ2-7,-,TRBV7-2,TRBD1,CASSLNWDRTYEQYF,TGTGCCAGCAGCTTAAACTGGGACAGAACCTACGAGCAGTACTTC
TRBJ1-4,few,TRBV5-1,-,CASSLDPGNEKLFF,TGCGCCAGCAGCTTGGACCCAGGGAATGAAAAACTGTTTTTT
TRBJ1-6,-,TRBV7-9,-,CASSLLRGFPNRDYDSPLHF,TGTGCCAGCAGCTTACTTCGCGGCTTCCCAAACAGGGACTATGATTCACCCCTCCACTTT
TRBJ2-7,-,TRBV28,-,CASSPRIRDGPYQQYF,TGTGCCAGCAGCCCCAGAATTAGGGACGGTCCCTACCAGCAGTACTTC
TRBJ2-5,many,TRBV18,TRBD1,CASSRGTGETQYF,TGTGCCAGCTCACGCGGGACAGGGGAGACCCAGTACTTC
TRBJ2-5,-,TRBV10-3,-,CTIKSAVQETQYF,TGTACCATCAAATCAGCTGTTCAAGAGACCCAGTACTTC
TRBJ2-2,-,TRBV9,TRBD2,CASNGGGSPTGELFF,TGTGCCAGCAACGGGGGGGGGTCTCCCACCGGGGAGCTGTTTTTT
TRBJ2-5,-,TRBV4-3,-,CASSQDVGIGRQYF,TGCGCCAGCAGCCAAGATGTTGGCATCGGGCGGCAGTACTTC
TRBJ2-7,many,TRBV6-6,-,CASSQLGALWYF,TGTGCCAGCAGCCAACTAGGCGCCTTGTGGTACTTC
TRBJ1-6,few,TRBV5-6,TRBD1,CASSTTVLGTATSPLHF,TGTGCCAGCAGCACCACGGTATTGGGGACAGCGACTTCACCCCTCCACTTT
TRBJ1-6,-,TRBV6-1,-,CASSRDSYNSPLHF,TGTGCCAGCAGCCGCGACAGCTATAATTCACCCCTCCACTTT
TRBJ1-1,-,TRBV15,-,CATSRLGQSNTEAFF,TGTGCCACCAGCAGATTGGGGCAGTCTAACACTGAAGCTTTCTTT
TRBJ2-1,few,TRBV24-1,TRBD1,CATSDSGQGPANEQFF,TGTGCCACCAGTGACTCCGGACAGGGCCCCGCCAATGAGCAGTTCTTC
TRBJ2-7,few,TRBV2,-,CASSEGFTYSYEQYF,TGTGCCAGCAGTGAAGGATTCACGTACTCCTACGAGCAGTACTTC
TRBJ1-2,many,TRBV10-3,-,CAIRVGASNYGYTF,TGTGCCATCCGGGTGGGGGCGTCTAACTATGGCTACACCTTC
TRBJ1-2,-,TRBV5-1,TRBD1,CASGLAGTGDGYTF,TGCGCCAGCGGCTTGGCGGGGACAGGGGATGGCTACACCTTC
TRBJ2-7,many,TRBV7-3,TRBD1,CASSQRTGRYEQYF,TGTGCCAGCAGCCAACGGACAGGCCGGTACGAGCAGTACTTC
TRBJ2-3,many,TRBV20-1,-,CSAQIRDTSTDTQYF,TGCAGTGCTCAAATACGGGACACAAGCACAGATACGCAGTATTTT
TRBJ1-5,-,TRBV28,-,CASSRPLGRNQPQHF,TGTGCCAGCAGCCGACCCCTCGGGCGCAATCAGCCCCAGCATTTT
TRBJ1-1,-,TRBV7-9,TRBD1,CAGTRQGAMNTEAFF,TGTGCCGGAACTCGACAGGGCGCGATGAACACTGAAGCTTTCTTT
TRBJ1-1,few,TRBV12-3/TRBV12-4,TRBD1,CASPGRQGGNTEAFF,TGTGCCAGCCCTGGGAGACAGGGGGGGAACACTGAAGCTTTCTTT
TRBJ1-2,many,TRBV7-9,-,CASSLDTGPGGYTF,TGTGCCAGCAGCCTCGATACGGGACCGGGGGGCTACACCTTC
TRBJ1-2,few,TRBV9,-,CVSSVDQEAYGYTF,TGTGTCAGCAGCGTAGACCAGGAGGCCTATGGCTACACCTTC
TRBJ1-2,few,TRBV27,TRBD1,CASYFSGQGGGYTF,TGTGCCAGCTATTTTTCTGGACAGGGGGGAGGCTACACCTTC
TRBJ1-1,-,TRBV5-1,TRBD1,CASSPDRVGGDTEAFF,TGCGCCAGCAGCCCCGACAGGGTCGGGGGGGACACTGAAGCTTTCTTT
TRBJ2-6,-,TRBV7-9,-,CASSLDRWGAQGANVLTF,TGTGCCAGCAGTTTAGATCGTTGGGGGGCGCAGGGGGCCAACGTCCTGACTTTC
TRBJ2-3,many,TRBV12-3/TRBV12-4,-,CASSSPGGTDTQYF,TGTGCCAGCAGTTCTCCGGGGGGCACAGATACGCAGTATTTT
TRBJ1-1,-,TRBV20-1,TRBD1,CSARVGTVLRDTEAFF,TGCAGTGCTAGAGTCGGGACAGTTCTAAGGGATACTGAAGCTTTCTTT